This T cell receptor (beta chain) is drawn from a study of blood T cell repertoires in COVID-19. Study-wide background: The United States, Italy and Spain were the sources of the acute and convalescent COVID-19 samples.

Here immunoSEQ multiplex PCR was the method, and the copy in TCRdb shows in-frame clones only, minus some. The sample has roughly 180,000 clones, approximately 80% seen once. The study recruited people aged roughly 18 to 95 years across roughly 25 US areas. Participants' reported clinical history set cohort assignment. Germline V gene sequence: CDR1 SGHVS, CDR2 FNYEAQ. There are 15 residues in the CDR3. Trimming pared 4 bases from V and 6 bases from J, leaving 18 bases between. V gene TRBV7-6 combines with J gene TRBJ1-2, with a tentative D call TRBD1 (6 bases). The sequencing input was PBMCs or T cells enriched from blood (not recorded which). This receptor was obtained from a man aged 35-49 years who had recovered from COVID-19. The CDR3 spells CASSSTRRGGHGYTF. The CDR3 nucleotides are TGTGCCAGCAGCTCCACGCGCCGGGGGGGCCATGGCTACACCTTC.